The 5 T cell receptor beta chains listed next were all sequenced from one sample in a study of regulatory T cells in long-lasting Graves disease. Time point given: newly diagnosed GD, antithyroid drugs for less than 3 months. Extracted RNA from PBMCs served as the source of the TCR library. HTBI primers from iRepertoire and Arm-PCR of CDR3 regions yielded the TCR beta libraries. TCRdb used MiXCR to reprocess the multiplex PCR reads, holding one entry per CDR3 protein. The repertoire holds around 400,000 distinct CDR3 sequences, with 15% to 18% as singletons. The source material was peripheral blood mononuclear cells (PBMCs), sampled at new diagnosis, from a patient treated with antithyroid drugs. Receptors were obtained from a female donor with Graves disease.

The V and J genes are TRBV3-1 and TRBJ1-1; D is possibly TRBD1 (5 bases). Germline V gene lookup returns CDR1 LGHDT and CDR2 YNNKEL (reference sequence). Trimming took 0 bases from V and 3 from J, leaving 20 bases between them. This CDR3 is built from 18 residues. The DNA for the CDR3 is TGTGCCAGCAGCCAAGACGCACTGACTACACTGGGGGACACTGAAGCTTTCTTT. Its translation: CASSQDALTTLGDTEAFF.

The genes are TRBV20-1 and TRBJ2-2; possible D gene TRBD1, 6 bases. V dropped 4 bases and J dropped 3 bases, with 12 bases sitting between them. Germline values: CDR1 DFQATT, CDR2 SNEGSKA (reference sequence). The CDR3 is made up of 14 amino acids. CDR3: CSATRTVDTGELFF. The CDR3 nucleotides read TGCAGTGCTACCCGGACAGTGGACACCGGGGAGCTGTTTTTT.

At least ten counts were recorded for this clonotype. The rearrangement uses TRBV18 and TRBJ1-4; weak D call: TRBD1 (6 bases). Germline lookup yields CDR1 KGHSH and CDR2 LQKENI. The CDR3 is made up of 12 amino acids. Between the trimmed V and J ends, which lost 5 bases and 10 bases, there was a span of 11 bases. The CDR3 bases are TGTGCCAGCTCAACCCTAGGGGGAAAACTGTTTTTT. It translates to CASSTLGGKLFF.

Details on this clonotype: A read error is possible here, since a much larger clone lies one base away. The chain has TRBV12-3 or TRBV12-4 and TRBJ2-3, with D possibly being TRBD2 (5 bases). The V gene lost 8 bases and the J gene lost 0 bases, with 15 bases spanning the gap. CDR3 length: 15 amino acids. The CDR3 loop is CASGRLTASTDTQYF. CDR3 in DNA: TGTGCCAGCGGGCGACTAACGGCTAGCACAGATACGCAGTATTTT.

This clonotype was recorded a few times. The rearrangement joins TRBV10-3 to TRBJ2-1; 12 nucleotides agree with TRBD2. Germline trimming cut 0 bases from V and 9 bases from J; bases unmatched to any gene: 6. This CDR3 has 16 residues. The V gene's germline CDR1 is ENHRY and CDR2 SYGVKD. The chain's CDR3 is CAISESKTSGRGEQFF. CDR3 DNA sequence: TGTGCCATCAGTGAGTCTAAGACTAGCGGGAGAGGTGAGCAGTTCTTC.